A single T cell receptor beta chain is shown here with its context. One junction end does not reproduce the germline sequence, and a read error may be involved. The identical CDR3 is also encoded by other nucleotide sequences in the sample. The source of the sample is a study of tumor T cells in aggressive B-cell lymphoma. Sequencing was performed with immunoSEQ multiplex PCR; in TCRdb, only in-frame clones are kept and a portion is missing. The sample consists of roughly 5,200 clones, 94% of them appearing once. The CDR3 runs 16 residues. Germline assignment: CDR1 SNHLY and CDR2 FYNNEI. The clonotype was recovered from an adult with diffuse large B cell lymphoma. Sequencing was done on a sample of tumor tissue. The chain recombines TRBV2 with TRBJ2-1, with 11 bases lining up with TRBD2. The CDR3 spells CASSEWGLAAGHEQFF. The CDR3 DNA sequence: TGTGCCAGCAGTGAGTGGGGACTAGCGGCTGGCCATGAGCAATTCTTC. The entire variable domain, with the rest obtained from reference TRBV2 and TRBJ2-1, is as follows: EPEVTQTPSHQVTQMGQEVILRCVPISNHLYFYWYRQILGQKVEFLVSFYNNEISEKSEIFDDQFSVERPDGSNFTLKIRSTKLEDSAMYFCASSEWGLAAGHEQFFGPGTRLTVL.